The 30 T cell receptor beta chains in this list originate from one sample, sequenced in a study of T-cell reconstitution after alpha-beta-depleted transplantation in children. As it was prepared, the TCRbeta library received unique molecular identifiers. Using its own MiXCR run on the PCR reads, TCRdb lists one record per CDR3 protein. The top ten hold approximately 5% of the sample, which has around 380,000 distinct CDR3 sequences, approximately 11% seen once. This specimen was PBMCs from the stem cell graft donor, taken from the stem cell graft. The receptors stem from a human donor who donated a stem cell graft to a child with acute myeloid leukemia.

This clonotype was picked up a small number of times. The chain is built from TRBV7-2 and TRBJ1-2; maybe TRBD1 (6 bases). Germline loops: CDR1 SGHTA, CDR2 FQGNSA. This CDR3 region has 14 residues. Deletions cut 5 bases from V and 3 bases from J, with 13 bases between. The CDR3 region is CASSQQGWDYGYTF. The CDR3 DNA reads TGTGCCAGCAGCCAACAGGGTTGGGACTATGGCTACACCTTC.

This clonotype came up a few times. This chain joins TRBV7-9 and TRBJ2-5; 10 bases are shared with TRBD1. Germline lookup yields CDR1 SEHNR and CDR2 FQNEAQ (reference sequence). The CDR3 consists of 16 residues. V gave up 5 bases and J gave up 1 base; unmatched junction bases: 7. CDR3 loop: CASSGPGQGSQETQYF. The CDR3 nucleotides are TGTGCCAGCAGCGGACCGGGACAGGGGTCCCAAGAGACCCAGTACTTC.

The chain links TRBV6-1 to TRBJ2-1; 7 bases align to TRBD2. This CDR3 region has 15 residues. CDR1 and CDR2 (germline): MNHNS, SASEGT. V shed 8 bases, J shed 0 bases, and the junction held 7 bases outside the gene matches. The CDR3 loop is CASAGEGSSYNEQFF. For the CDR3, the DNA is TGTGCCAGCGCGGGGGAAGGGAGCTCCTACAATGAGCAGTTCTTC.

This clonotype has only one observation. CDR3 in DNA: TGTGCCAGCAGCGTACCAGGCGTAAAAGCTTTCTTT. Protein: CASSVPGVKAFF. V is TRBV11-1 and J is TRBJ1-1; D is undetermined. V lost 5 bases to trimming and J lost 9 bases, with 13 bases between them. The CDR3 totals 12 residues. The germline gives CDR1 SGHAT, CDR2 FQDESV (reference sequence). The full variable domain, with the rest looked up from reference TRBV11-1 and TRBJ1-1, is EAEVAQSPRYKITEKSQAVAFWCDPISGHATLYWYRQILGQGPELLVQFQDESVVDDSQLPKDRFSAERLKGVDSTLKIQPAELGDSAMYLCASSVPGVKAFFGQGTRLTVV.

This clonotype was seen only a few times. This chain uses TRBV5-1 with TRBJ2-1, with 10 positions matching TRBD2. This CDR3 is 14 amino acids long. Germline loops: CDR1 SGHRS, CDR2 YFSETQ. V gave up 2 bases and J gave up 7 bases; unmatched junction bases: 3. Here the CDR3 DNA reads TGCGCCAGCAGCTTTCTAGCGGGAGAAAATGAGCAGTTCTTC. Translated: CASSFLAGENEQFF. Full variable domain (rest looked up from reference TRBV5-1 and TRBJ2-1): KAGVTQTPRYLIKTRGQQVTLSCSPISGHRSVSWYQQTPGQGLQFLFEYFSETQRNKGNFPGRFSGRQFSNSRSEMNVSTLELGDSALYLCASSFLAGENEQFFGPGTRLTVL.

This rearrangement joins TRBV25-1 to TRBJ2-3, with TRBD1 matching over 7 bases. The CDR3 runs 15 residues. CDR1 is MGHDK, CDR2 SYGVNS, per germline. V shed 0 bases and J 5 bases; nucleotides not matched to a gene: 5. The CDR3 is CASSEYKGAGDTQYF. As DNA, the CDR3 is TGTGCCAGCAGTGAATATAAGGGGGCCGGAGATACGCAGTATTTT.

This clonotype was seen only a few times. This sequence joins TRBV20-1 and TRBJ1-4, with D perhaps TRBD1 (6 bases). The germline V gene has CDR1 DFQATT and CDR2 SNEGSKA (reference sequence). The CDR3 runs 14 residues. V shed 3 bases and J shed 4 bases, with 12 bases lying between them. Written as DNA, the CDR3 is TGCAGTGCTAGCCCAGGGGCCCTTAATGAAAAACTGTTTTTT. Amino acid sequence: CSASPGALNEKLFF.

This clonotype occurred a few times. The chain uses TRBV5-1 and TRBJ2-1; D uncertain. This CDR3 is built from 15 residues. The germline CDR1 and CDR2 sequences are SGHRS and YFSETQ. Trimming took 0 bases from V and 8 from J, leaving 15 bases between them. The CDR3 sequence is CASSLDTAVGDEQFF. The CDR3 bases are TGCGCCAGCAGCTTGGATACGGCAGTAGGCGATGAGCAGTTCTTC.

This CDR3 reads CASSLASGPYGYTF. The CDR3 DNA sequence: TGTGCCAGCAGTTTAGCGTCTGGGCCCTATGGCTACACCTTC. The rearrangement uses TRBV12-3 or TRBV12-4 and TRBJ1-2; no clear D. The CDR3 contains 14 residues. With 0 bases removed from V and 4 bases from J, the gap between germline ends came to 9 bases.

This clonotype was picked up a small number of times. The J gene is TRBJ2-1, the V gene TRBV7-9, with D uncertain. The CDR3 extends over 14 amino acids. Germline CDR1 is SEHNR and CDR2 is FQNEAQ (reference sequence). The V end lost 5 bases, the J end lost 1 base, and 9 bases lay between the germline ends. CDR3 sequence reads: CASSHGNSYNEQFF. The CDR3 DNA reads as TGTGCCAGCAGCCATGGTAATTCCTACAATGAGCAGTTCTTC. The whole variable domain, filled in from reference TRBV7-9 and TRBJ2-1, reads DTGVSQNPRHKITKRGQNVTFRCDPISEHNRLYWYRQTLGQGPEFLTYFQNEAQLEKSRLLSDRFSAERPKGSFSTLEIQRTEQGDSAMYLCASSHGNSYNEQFFGPGTRLTVL.

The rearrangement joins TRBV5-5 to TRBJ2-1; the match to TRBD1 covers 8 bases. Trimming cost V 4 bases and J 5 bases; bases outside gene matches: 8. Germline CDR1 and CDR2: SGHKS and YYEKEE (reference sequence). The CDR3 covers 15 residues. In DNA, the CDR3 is TGTGCCAGCAGCCGGACAGGGATCTTGGACAATGAGCAGTTCTTC. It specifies CASSRTGILDNEQFF. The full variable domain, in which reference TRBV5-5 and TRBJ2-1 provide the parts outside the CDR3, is DAGVTQSPTHLIKTRGQQVTLRCSPISGHKSVSWYQQVLGQGPQFIFQYYEKEERGRGNFPDRFSARQFPNYSSELNVNALLLGDSALYLCASSRTGILDNEQFFGPGTRLTVL.

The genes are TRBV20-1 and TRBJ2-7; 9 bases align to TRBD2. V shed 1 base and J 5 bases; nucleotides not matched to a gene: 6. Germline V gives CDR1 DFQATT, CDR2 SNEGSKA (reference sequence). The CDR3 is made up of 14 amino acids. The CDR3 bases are TGCAGTGCTAGAGTTGCGGGAGGGCCCGACGAGCAGTACTTC. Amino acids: CSARVAGGPDEQYF.

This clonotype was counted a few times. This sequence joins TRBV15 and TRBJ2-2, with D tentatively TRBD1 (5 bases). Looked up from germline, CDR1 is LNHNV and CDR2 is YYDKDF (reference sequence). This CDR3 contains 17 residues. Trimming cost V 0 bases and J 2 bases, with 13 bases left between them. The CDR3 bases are TGTGCCACCAGCAGAGATCGGCTACAGGACAACACCGGGGAGCTGTTTTTT. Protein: CATSRDRLQDNTGELFF.

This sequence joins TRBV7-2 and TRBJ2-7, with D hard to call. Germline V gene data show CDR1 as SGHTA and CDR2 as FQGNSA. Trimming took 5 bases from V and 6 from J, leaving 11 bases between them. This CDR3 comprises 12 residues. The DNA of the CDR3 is TGTGCCAGCAGCCTACAGATTCGCGAGCAGTACTTC. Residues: CASSLQIREQYF.

The CDR3 DNA sequence: TGTGCCAGCAGCTCCGGGACCCTATACGAGCAGTACTTC. This translates into CASSSGTLYEQYF. The chain is built from TRBV11-1 and TRBJ2-7; TRBD1 or TRBD2 may be the D gene (5 bases each). Germline assignment: CDR1 SGHAT and CDR2 FQDESV (reference sequence). The CDR3 has 13 residues. Trimming removed 4 bases at V and 4 bases at J, with 11 bases between. Combining the CDR3 with reference TRBV11-1 and TRBJ2-7 gives the whole variable domain EAEVAQSPRYKITEKSQAVAFWCDPISGHATLYWYRQILGQGPELLVQFQDESVVDDSQLPKDRFSAERLKGVDSTLKIQPAELGDSAMYLCASSSGTLYEQYFGPGTRLTVT.

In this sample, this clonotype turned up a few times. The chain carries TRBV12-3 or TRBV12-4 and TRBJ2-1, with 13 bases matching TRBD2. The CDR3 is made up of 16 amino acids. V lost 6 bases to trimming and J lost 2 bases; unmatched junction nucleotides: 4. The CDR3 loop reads CASRRTSGGTYNEQFF. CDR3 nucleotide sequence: TGTGCCAGCAGGAGGACTAGCGGGGGTACCTACAATGAGCAGTTCTTC.

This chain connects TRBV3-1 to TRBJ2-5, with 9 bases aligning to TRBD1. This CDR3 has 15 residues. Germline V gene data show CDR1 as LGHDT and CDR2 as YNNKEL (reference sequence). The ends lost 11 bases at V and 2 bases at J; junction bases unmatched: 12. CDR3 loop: CASCLGQGLQETQYF. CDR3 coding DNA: TGTGCCTCCTGCTTGGGACAGGGATTACAAGAGACCCAGTACTTC.

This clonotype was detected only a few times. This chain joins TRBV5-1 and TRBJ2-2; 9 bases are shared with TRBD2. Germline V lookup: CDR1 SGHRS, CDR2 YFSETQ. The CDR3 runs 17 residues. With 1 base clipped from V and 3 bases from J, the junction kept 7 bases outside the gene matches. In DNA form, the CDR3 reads TGCGCCAGCAGCTTGTCGCGGGGGGGCCCGGACACCGGGGAGCTGTTTTTT. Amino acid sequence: CASSLSRGGPDTGELFF.

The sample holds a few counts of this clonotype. CDR3 in DNA: TGTGCCAGCAGTAACCTACGGACAGGGGTCACCGGGGAGCTGTTTTTT. This gives the protein CASSNLRTGVTGELFF. This chain uses TRBV5-6 with TRBJ2-2, with 9 bases lining up with TRBD1. The CDR3 length is 16 residues. Germline V gives CDR1 SGHDT, CDR2 YYEEEE. J gave up 4 bases and V 5 bases, and 9 bases lay outside the gene matches. The full variable domain, rest sourced from reference TRBV5-6 and TRBJ2-2, is DAGVTQSPTHLIKTRGQQVTLRCSPKSGHDTVSWYQQALGQGPQFIFQYYEEEERQRGNFPDRFSGHQFPNYSSELNVNALLLGDSALYLCASSNLRTGVTGELFFGEGSRLTVL.

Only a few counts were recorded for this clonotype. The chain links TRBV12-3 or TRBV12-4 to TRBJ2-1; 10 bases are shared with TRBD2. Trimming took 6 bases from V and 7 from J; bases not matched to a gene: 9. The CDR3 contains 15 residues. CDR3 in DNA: TGTGCCAGCAGCCCAACTAGCGGGAATTTAAATGAGCAGTTCTTC. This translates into CASSPTSGNLNEQFF.

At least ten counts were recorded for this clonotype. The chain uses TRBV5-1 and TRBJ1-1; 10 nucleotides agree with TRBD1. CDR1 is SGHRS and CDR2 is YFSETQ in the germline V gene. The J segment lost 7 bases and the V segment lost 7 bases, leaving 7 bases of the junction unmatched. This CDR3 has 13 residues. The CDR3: CASSQGQGVEAFF. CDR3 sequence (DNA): TGCGCCAGCTCTCAAGGACAGGGGGTTGAAGCTTTCTTT.

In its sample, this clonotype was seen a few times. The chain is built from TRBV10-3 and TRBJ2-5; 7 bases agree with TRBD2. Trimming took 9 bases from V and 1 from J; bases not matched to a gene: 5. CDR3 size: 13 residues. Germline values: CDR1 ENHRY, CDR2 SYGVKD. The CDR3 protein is CAILREPQETQYF. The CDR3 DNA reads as TGTGCCATACTGCGGGAGCCCCAAGAGACCCAGTACTTC.

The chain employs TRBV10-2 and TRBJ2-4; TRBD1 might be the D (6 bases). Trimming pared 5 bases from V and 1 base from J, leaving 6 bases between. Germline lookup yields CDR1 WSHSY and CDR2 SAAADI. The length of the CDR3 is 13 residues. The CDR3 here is CASSQGAKNIQYF. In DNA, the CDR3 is TGCGCCAGCAGTCAGGGGGCCAAAAACATTCAGTACTTC.

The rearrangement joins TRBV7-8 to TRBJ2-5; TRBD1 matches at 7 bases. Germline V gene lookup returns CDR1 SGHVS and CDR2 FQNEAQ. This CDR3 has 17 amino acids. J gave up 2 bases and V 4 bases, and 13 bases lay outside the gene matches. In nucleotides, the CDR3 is TGTGCCAGCAGCTATCGCCCCGGGACAGAAAAACAAGAGACCCAGTACTTC. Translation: CASSYRPGTEKQETQYF.

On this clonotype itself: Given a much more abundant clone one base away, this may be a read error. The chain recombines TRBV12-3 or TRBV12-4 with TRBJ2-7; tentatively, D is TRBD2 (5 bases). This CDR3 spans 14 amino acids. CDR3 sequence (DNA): TGTGCCAGCAGACCCGGGATCAGCTCCTACGCGCAGTACTTC. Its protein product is CASRPGISSYAQYF.

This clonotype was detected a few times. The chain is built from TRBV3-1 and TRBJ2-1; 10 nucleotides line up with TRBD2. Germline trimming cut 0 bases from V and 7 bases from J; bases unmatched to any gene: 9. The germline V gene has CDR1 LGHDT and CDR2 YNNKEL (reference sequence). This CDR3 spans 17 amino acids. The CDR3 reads CASSQDRSGRDLNEQFF. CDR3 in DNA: TGTGCCAGCAGCCAAGATCGAAGCGGGAGGGATCTAAATGAGCAGTTCTTC.

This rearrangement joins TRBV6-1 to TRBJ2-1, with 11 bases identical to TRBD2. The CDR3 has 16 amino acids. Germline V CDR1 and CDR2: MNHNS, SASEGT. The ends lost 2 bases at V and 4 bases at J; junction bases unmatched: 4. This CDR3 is CASSEPGTSGYNEQFF. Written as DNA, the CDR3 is TGTGCCAGCAGTGAACCCGGGACTAGCGGTTACAATGAGCAGTTCTTC.

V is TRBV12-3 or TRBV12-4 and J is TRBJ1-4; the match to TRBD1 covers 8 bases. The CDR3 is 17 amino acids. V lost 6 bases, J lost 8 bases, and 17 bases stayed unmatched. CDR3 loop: CASSPPVGQGLGEKLFF. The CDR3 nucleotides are TGTGCCAGCAGCCCACCAGTCGGACAGGGCTTGGGGGAAAAACTGTTTTTT.

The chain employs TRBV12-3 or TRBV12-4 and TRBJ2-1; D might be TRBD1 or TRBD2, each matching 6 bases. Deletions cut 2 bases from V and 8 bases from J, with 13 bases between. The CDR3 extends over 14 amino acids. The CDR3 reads CASSLNGGWDEQFF. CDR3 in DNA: TGTGCCAGCAGTTTAAACGGGGGCTGGGATGAGCAGTTCTTC.

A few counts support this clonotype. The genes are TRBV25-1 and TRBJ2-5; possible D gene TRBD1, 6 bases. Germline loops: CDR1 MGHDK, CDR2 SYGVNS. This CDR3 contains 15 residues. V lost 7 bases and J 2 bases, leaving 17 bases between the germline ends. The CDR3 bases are TGTGCCAGCACCCGTACCGGGACACTACAAGAGACCCAGTACTTC. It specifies CASTRTGTLQETQYF. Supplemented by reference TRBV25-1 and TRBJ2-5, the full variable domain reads EADIYQTPRYLVIGTGKKITLECSQTMGHDKMYWYQQDPGMELHLIHYSYGVNSTEKGDLSSESTVSRIRTEHFPLTLESARPSHTSQYLCASTRTGTLQETQYFGPGTRLLVL.